The T cell receptor (beta chain) described here comes from a study of memory CD4+ T cells and cytomegalovirus serostatus (dated 2019 in TCRdb). Regarding the research as a whole: The cohort included around 33 healthy adults from Belgium, of whom 9 were CMV seropositive and 24 were CMV seronegative. To replicate a published TCR-based CMV serostatus classifier, the study sequenced CD4+ memory TCRbeta repertoires from a Belgian cohort whose cytomegalovirus serostatus was known. Beyond this particular receptor, the publication reports: For predicting CMV serostatus, the median bootstrapped AUC was about 0.94 using the original framework and 0.91 using a US-trained random forest. The original-framework classifier achieved a median bootstrapped AUC of almost 0.97 with a 95% CI of 0.76-1.00 on the Belgian cohort. Unlike the original study, which covered naive and memory CD4+ and CD8+ populations, the Belgian study sequenced only CD4+CD45RO+ memory cells. The results were interpreted as suggesting that the CMV-associated TCR signature is mostly present in the CD4+ memory repertoire. Among the 150 or so previously reported CMV-associated TCRbeta sequences, 60 to 85 showed up in the CD4+ memory repertoires, with each one found in between one and five individuals.

According to the germline V gene (reference sequence), CDR1 reads SEHNR and CDR2 reads FQNEAQ. The CDR3 covers 14 residues, taking in both the cysteine and the phenylalanine. The kept DNA is CDR3 alone, 42 bases in frame from the first base. V sheds 8 bases and J sheds 4 bases, leaving 17 bases between their ends. With respect to this clone: The target of this receptor is not known. No qualities accompany the bases; no much larger clone lies one base away.

Single viable CD3+CD4+CD8-CD45RO+ cells were sorted as memory CD4+ T cells on a FACSAria II. To determine CMV serostatus, a Roche Elecsys assay was used that detects serum IgG against CMV pp150, pp28, p38 and p52. After the samples were thawed, total CD4+ T cells were enriched through positive selection using CD4 magnetic microbeads. The samples came from a separate study whose specific focus was interrogating the CD4+ T cell memory repertoire. Peripheral blood mononuclear cells were isolated and cryopreserved following standard operating procedures; serum was stored at -80 °C. The staining relied on CD3-PerCP (BW264/56), CD4-APC (RPA-T4), CD45RO-PE (UCHT1) and CD8-Pacific Orange (3B5) antibodies, and Sytox blue was used to exclude non-viable cells. Genomic DNA was extracted from sorted cells with the Quick-DNA Microprep Kit. TCRbeta DNA was amplified with the immunoSEQ hsTCRbeta kit following the manufacturer's protocol. TCRbeta libraries were sequenced on an Illumina MiSeq instrument. On the authors' methods: Following removal of out-of-frame sequences, a few million distinct TCRbeta sequences were retained, with an average of about 63,000 per individual. Each individual was scored using the number of some 150 previously reported CMV-associated TCRbeta sequences that the individual carried and the total number of productive distinct TCRbeta sequences. A beta-binomial model was reimplemented in Python, and scikit-learn random forests with default parameters were trained on data from the US cohort. Classifier performance on the Belgian cohort was summarized as median AUC with percentile confidence intervals calculated over 10,000 bootstrap iterations. As stored in TCRdb, this immuneACCESS dataset retains in-frame rearrangements with V and J assigned. A fraction of the clones does not appear; measured against another copy, unresolved V genes explain less than half of the discrepancy, and the remainder lacks a known reason. Clone size and V and J calls were adopted from that table, with D and trimming inferred from the DNA. Here the sample has over 35,000 clones; just under 80% occur a single time. The biggest ten clones account for approximately 1% of the sample.

Input material: memory CD4+ T cells from blood. The sequence joins TRBV7-9 to TRBJ1-1; the D gene is possibly TRBD1, with 6 bases matching. The sequence was obtained from an adult in good health and CMV-seronegative. The CDR3 protein is CASLKSGAVTEAFF. The base sequence is TGTGCCAGCCTGAAATCAGGGGCGGTCACTGAAGCTTTCTTT. With the rest looked up from the reference TRBV7-9 and TRBJ1-1 genes rather than sequenced, the full variable domain is DTGVSQNPRHKITKRGQNVTFRCDPISEHNRLYWYRQTLGQGPEFLTYFQNEAQLEKSRLLSDRFSAERPKGSFSTLEIQRTEQGDSAMYLCASLKSGAVTEAFFGQGTRLTVV.